The 32 T cell receptor beta chains below were found in one sample sequenced in a study of blood T cell repertoires in COVID-19. Some clones are missing from TCRdb's copy, which holds only in-frame ones; the method was immunoSEQ multiplex PCR. Among about 120,000 clones listed, around 86% were seen once. The sample taken for sequencing was peripheral blood. These receptors were obtained from a woman aged 70-85 years with COVID-19, enrolled during active disease.

V usage is TRBV2 and J usage is TRBJ2-5, with 8 positions matching TRBD1. Germline assignment: CDR1 SNHLY and CDR2 FYNNEI. CDR3 length: 14 residues. Germline trimming cut 6 bases from V and 2 bases from J; bases unmatched to any gene: 5. The CDR3 DNA is TGTGCCAGCAGAGCTGGACAGGGACAAGAGACCCAGTACTTC. This codes for CASRAGQGQETQYF.

V and J are TRBV19 and TRBJ2-1; 9 nucleotides match TRBD1. There are 13 residues in the CDR3. The germline V gene encodes CDR1 LNHDA and CDR2 SQIVND (reference sequence). V was clipped by 6 bases and J by 8 bases; unmatched bases: 5. This CDR3 reads CASSSRDRDEQFF. The CDR3 region has the DNA TGTGCCAGTAGCTCCCGGGACAGGGATGAGCAGTTCTTC. Combining the CDR3 with reference TRBV19 and TRBJ2-1 gives the whole variable domain DGGITQSPKYLFRKEGQNVTLSCEQNLNHDAMYWYRQDPGQGLRLIYYSQIVNDFQKGDIAEGYSVSREKKESFPLTVTSAQKNPTAFYLCASSSRDRDEQFFGPGTRLTVL.

This chain connects TRBV11-2 to TRBJ2-7; possible D gene TRBD2, 6 bases. Germline loops: CDR1 SGHAT, CDR2 FQNNGV. V lost 0 bases, J lost 2 bases, and 11 bases lay in between. This CDR3 has 15 amino acids. The CDR3 bases are TGTGCCAGCAGCTTAGATGGGGCGGGAACCTACGAGCAGTACTTC. It is translated as CASSLDGAGTYEQYF.

The DNA for the CDR3 is TGCGCCAGCAGCCAAGCCCCTAGAGGGGAGCAGTACTTC. It codes for CASSQAPRGEQYF. V and J are TRBV4-1 and TRBJ2-7; D may be TRBD2 (5 bases). V was pared by 1 base and J by 7 bases, with 11 bases between. This CDR3 is 13 amino acids long. CDR1 MGHRA and CDR2 YSYEKL come from the germline V gene.

This clone was picked up one time. The chain combines TRBV5-8 with TRBJ1-4; no clear D. The V gene lost 0 bases and the J gene lost 3 bases, with 12 bases spanning the gap. Per germline, CDR1 SGHTS and CDR2 YDEGEE. The CDR3 covers 16 residues. The CDR3 DNA is TGTGCCAGCAGCTTGGTGGTTACCGGGGCTAATGAAAAACTGTTTTTT. Its translation: CASSLVVTGANEKLFF.

The chain recombines TRBV6-6 with TRBJ2-7; 7 bases line up with TRBD1. The germline gives CDR1 MNHNY, CDR2 SVGAGI (reference sequence). V gave up 7 bases and J gave up 4 bases; unmatched junction bases: 10. The CDR3 contains 14 residues. The CDR3 DNA reads TGTGCCAGCACCCCCACCGACAGGGTTTACGAGCAGTACTTC. Its protein product is CASTPTDRVYEQYF.

This clone was seen a single time. J is TRBJ1-3 and V is TRBV30; tentative D call: TRBD1 (5 bases). V was cut by 4 bases and J by 2 bases, with 12 bases left in between. This CDR3 is 14 amino acids long. CDR1 and CDR2 (germline): GTSNPN, SVGIG (reference sequence). The CDR3 protein is CAWNSGGPGNTIYF. The CDR3 bases are TGTGCCTGGAACTCCGGGGGTCCTGGAAACACCATATATTTT.

The V call is TRBV28, the J call TRBJ1-4; maybe TRBD1 (5 bases). Germline assignment: CDR1 MDHEN and CDR2 SYDVKM. There are 15 residues in the CDR3. The V gene lost 6 bases and the J gene lost 5 bases, with 16 bases spanning the gap. The CDR3 sequence: CASSHGGDPNEKLFF. The CDR3 bases are TGTGCCAGCAGCCACGGGGGGGATCCCAATGAAAAACTGTTTTTT.

This chain links TRBV27 with TRBJ1-1, with 7 bases that match TRBD1. Germline loops: CDR1 MNHEY, CDR2 SMNVEV (reference sequence). The ends lost 5 bases at V and 5 bases at J; junction bases unmatched: 8. CDR3 size: 14 residues. For the CDR3, the DNA is TGTGCCAGCAGTCCCCGACAGGGACAAACTGAAGCTTTCTTT. Residues: CASSPRQGQTEAFF.

The CDR3 loop is CASLAGGSGNEQFF. The DNA for the CDR3 is TGTGCCAGTCTCGCGGGGGGGAGTGGGAATGAGCAGTTCTTC. The chain combines TRBV6-6 with TRBJ2-1; 9 bases are shared with TRBD2. CDR3 length: 14 residues. Germline assignment: CDR1 MNHNY and CDR2 SVGAGI (reference sequence). The J segment lost 7 bases and the V segment lost 9 bases, leaving 10 bases of the junction unmatched.

This clone was detected a few times. The V call is TRBV27, the J call TRBJ2-2; 7 nucleotides match TRBD1. The CDR3 is 13 amino acids. Germline lookup yields CDR1 MNHEY and CDR2 SMNVEV (reference sequence). V shed 5 bases and J 6 bases; nucleotides not matched to a gene: 3. CDR3 in DNA: TGTGCCAGCAGTCGGCAGGGGGCCGGGGAGCTGTTTTTT. Translation: CASSRQGAGELFF.

The chain combines TRBV2 with TRBJ2-2; possible D gene TRBD1, 6 bases. The CDR3 sequence is 14 residues long. The ends were cut back, 6 bases at V and 0 bases at J, with 8 bases in the middle. Germline V gives CDR1 SNHLY, CDR2 FYNNEI. This CDR3 is CASRGQSNTGELFF. The CDR3, as DNA: TGTGCCAGCAGAGGACAGTCGAACACCGGGGAGCTGTTTTTT.

This chain joins TRBV4-1 and TRBJ2-2, with 7 bases matching TRBD2. The CDR3 loop spans 17 amino acids. V dropped 1 base and J dropped 5; count of bases not matched to a gene: 10. Germline loops: CDR1 MGHRA, CDR2 YSYEKL. The CDR3, as DNA: TGCGCCAGCAGCCAAGTGGCCAGCGGGGAGGGTACCGGGGAGCTGTTTTTT. It encodes CASSQVASGEGTGELFF.

The V gene is TRBV7-9, the J gene TRBJ2-3, with TRBD1 matching over 10 bases. V lost 4 bases to trimming and J lost 7 bases; unmatched junction nucleotides: 5. The germline CDR1 and CDR2 sequences are SEHNR and FQNEAQ (reference sequence). This CDR3 region has 14 residues. CDR3 residues: CASSSGTGVNTQYF. In nucleotides, the CDR3 is TGTGCCAGCAGCTCCGGGACAGGGGTAAATACGCAGTATTTT.

The chain couples TRBV5-1 to TRBJ2-1; 10 bases are shared with TRBD2. V lost 4 bases and J lost 2; bases outside the gene matches: 6. Per germline, CDR1 SGHRS and CDR2 YFSETQ. The CDR3 extends over 16 amino acids. CDR3 residues: CASSTLAGGTYNEQFF. The CDR3 nucleotides are TGCGCCAGCAGCACCTTAGCGGGGGGCACCTACAATGAGCAGTTCTTC.

Ten or more counts support this clone. The rearrangement uses TRBV15 and TRBJ2-7; tentative D call: TRBD1 (6 bases). Trimming left V 0 bases short and J 4 bases short, with 16 bases between. CDR1 is LNHNV and CDR2 is YYDKDF in the germline V gene (reference sequence). This CDR3 has 16 residues. In DNA, the CDR3 is TGTGCCACCAGCAGAGAGATGTGGGGGCTTGGGTACGAGCAGTACTTC. The encoded protein is CATSREMWGLGYEQYF.

The chain has TRBV5-1 and TRBJ2-4, with unresolved D. V lost 2 bases, J lost 7 bases, and 7 bases lay in between. CDR3 length: 12 residues. CDR1 SGHRS and CDR2 YFSETQ come from the germline V gene. CDR3 in amino acids: CASSFGGNIQYF. CDR3 nucleotides: TGCGCCAGCAGCTTTGGTGGCAACATTCAGTACTTC.

The V gene is TRBV19, the J gene TRBJ1-1; no clear D gene. This CDR3 contains 14 residues. CDR1 is LNHDA, CDR2 SQIVND, per germline (reference sequence). The V end lost 4 bases, the J end lost 1 base, and 10 bases lay between the germline ends. CDR3 loop: CASSTQPRNTEAFF. The CDR3, as DNA: TGTGCCAGTAGTACCCAACCGAGGAACACTGAAGCTTTCTTT.

This chain links TRBV6-6 with TRBJ1-1; D might be TRBD1 (6 bases). CDR3 length: 15 amino acids. The germline V gene encodes CDR1 MNHNY and CDR2 SVGAGI (reference sequence). The V and J ends lost 5 bases and 3 bases respectively, with 16 bases between them. CDR3 nucleotides: TGTGCCAGCAGTAGAGAGGACAGTTTTGACACTGAAGCTTTCTTT. Protein: CASSREDSFDTEAFF.

The J gene is TRBJ1-5, the V gene TRBV5-8, with D possibly matching TRBD1 (5 bases). The CDR3 has 15 residues. V was clipped by 4 bases and J by 1 base, with 12 bases between them. Per the germline V gene, CDR1 is SGHTS and CDR2 is YDEGEE. The CDR3 reads CASSGGDASNQPQHF. The CDR3 nucleotides are TGTGCCAGCAGCGGAGGGGACGCGAGCAATCAGCCCCAGCATTTT.

The rearrangement links TRBV2 to TRBJ1-1; D is ambiguous. The CDR3 totals 14 residues. V shed 1 base and J shed 4 bases, with 10 bases lying between them. Germline V gene lookup returns CDR1 SNHLY and CDR2 FYNNEI. CDR3 loop: CASSEGEVGTEAFF. The CDR3 bases are TGTGCCAGCAGTGAAGGGGAGGTTGGCACTGAAGCTTTCTTT.

The chain is built from TRBV11-1 and TRBJ2-5; 11 nucleotides agree with TRBD1. Germline CDR1 is SGHAT and CDR2 is FQDESV (reference sequence). V trimming: 5 bases; J trimming: 1 base; junction bases outside the gene matches: 6. This CDR3 is built from 16 residues. CDR3 bases: TGTGCCAGCAGCCTCGGGACAGGGGGTGGCCAAGAGACCCAGTACTTC. Translated: CASSLGTGGGQETQYF.

This clone was seen only once. The chain carries TRBV24-1 and TRBJ1-5; D is perhaps TRBD1 (5 bases). Trimming removed 10 bases from V and 3 bases from J, with 12 bases in between. This CDR3 comprises 13 residues. CDR1 is KGHDR and CDR2 is SFDVKD in the germline V gene. The CDR3: CATTRGDNQPQHF. The DNA of the CDR3 is TGTGCCACAACTCGGGGGGACAATCAGCCCCAGCATTTT.

This chain links TRBV5-1 with TRBJ1-2; perhaps TRBD1 as D (6 bases). Germline-derived CDR1 and CDR2 are SGHRS and YFSETQ. The CDR3 covers 15 residues. The ends were cut back, 4 bases at V and 2 bases at J, with 15 bases in the middle. This chain's CDR3 is CASSPRTESNYGYTF. CDR3 DNA: TGCGCCAGCAGCCCAAGGACAGAATCGAACTATGGCTACACCTTC.

This sequence joins TRBV7-8 and TRBJ1-5, with 8 bases that match TRBD1. Germline V lookup: CDR1 SGHVS, CDR2 FQNEAQ. CDR3 size: 14 residues. The V segment lost 5 bases and the J segment 3 bases; nucleotides outside the gene matches: 3. This CDR3 is CASSPDRDNQPQHF. The CDR3 nucleotides read TGTGCCAGCAGCCCGGACAGGGACAATCAGCCCCAGCATTTT.

The gene calls are TRBV11-2 and TRBJ1-2, with D uncertain. V gave up 1 base and J gave up 3 bases, with 12 bases separating them. From germline, CDR1 is SGHAT and CDR2 FQNNGV. This CDR3 is 15 amino acids long. CDR3 sequence (DNA): TGTGCCAGCAGCTTAGTATCCGAGGGATACTATGGCTACACCTTC. This sequence encodes CASSLVSEGYYGYTF.

This clone was seen just once. The chain couples TRBV5-4 to TRBJ2-2; TRBD2 might be the D (5 bases). The V end lost 0 bases, the J end lost 2 bases, and 5 bases lay between the germline ends. CDR1 SGHNT and CDR2 YYREEE come from the germline V gene (reference sequence). The CDR3 covers 14 residues. Here the CDR3 DNA reads TGTGCCAGCAGCTTGGCGGGAAACACCGGGGAGCTGTTTTTT. Translating gives CASSLAGNTGELFF.

The rearrangement uses TRBV10-3 and TRBJ2-1, with unresolved D. CDR1 and CDR2 from the germline V gene are ENHRY and SYGVKD. The CDR3 is 14 residues long. V dropped 0 bases and J dropped 9 bases, with 12 bases sitting between them. The CDR3, as DNA: TGTGCCATCAGTGAGTCCCAGGCCGCTCCTGAGCAGTTCTTC. Its protein is CAISESQAAPEQFF.

Notes on this clone: Other nucleotide sequences from this sample produce the same CDR3. The chain links TRBV30 to TRBJ2-6; 11 bases match TRBD2. The CDR3 spans 17 residues. V shed 5 bases and J 2 bases; nucleotides not matched to a gene: 8. Germline CDR1 GTSNPN, CDR2 SVGIG (reference sequence). CDR3 in DNA: TGTGCCTGGGCAAGACTAGCGGGGCTTGCTGGGGCCAACGTCCTGACTTTC. Amino acid sequence: CAWARLAGLAGANVLTF.

The chain employs TRBV2 and TRBJ1-6; 7 positions match TRBD1. Germline trimming cut 6 bases from V and 6 bases from J; bases unmatched to any gene: 8. The CDR3 contains 15 residues. Germline CDR1 is SNHLY and CDR2 is FYNNEI. The CDR3 DNA reads as TGTGCCAGCAGGGGAACAGGGGCTCCTAATTCACCCCTCCACTTT. Its translation: CASRGTGAPNSPLHF.

The chain is built from TRBV6-5 and TRBJ1-4, with TRBD1 identical over 9 bases. The germline gives CDR1 MNHEY, CDR2 SVGAGI. CDR3 length equals 15 residues. With 6 bases clipped from V and 4 bases from J, the junction kept 6 bases outside the gene matches. CDR3 DNA sequence: TGTGCCAGCAGGAAGGGGACAGGGAGTAATGAAAAACTGTTTTTT. Encoded protein: CASRKGTGSNEKLFF.

The V and J genes are TRBV28 and TRBJ2-1; the match to TRBD2 covers 14 bases. CDR3 size: 17 residues. Trimming removed 3 bases from V and 7 bases from J; junction bases left unmatched: 8. In germline, CDR1 is MDHEN, CDR2 SYDVKM. DNA for the CDR3: TGTGCCAGCAGTTTGACTAGCGGGGGGGCCATAGGGAATGAGCAGTTCTTC. Protein: CASSLTSGGAIGNEQFF.